Detailed here is one T cell receptor beta chain. Antigen specificity is unknown. This record comes from a study of T cell repertoires in ileal Crohn's disease. Whole-study results and caveats: Every patient over 26.8% clonality showed endoscopic recurrence.

V was shortened by 2 bases and J by 1 base, with 11 bases between the two germline ends. The CDR3 is 15 amino acids. Germline CDR1 is WNHNN and CDR2 is SYGVQD (reference sequence). Sequencing used immunoSEQ multiplex PCR; TCRdb keeps in-frame clones, though not all of them. The sample shows approximately 6,900 clones, approximately 75% of them seen only once. The V call is TRBV10-1, the J call TRBJ1-1, with a possible D match to TRBD1 (5 bases). The TCR originated in an adult with Crohn's disease. Sequencing was done on a sample of ileal tissue. CDR3 nucleotides: TGCGCCAGCAGTGAGCGGCGGGGGGGGAACACTGAAGCTTTCTTT. Translation: CASSERRGGNTEAFF.